This T cell receptor beta chain emerged from a study of blood T cell repertoires in COVID-19. Turning to the study itself: Spain, Italy and the United States supplied samples that represented acute and convalescent COVID-19.

Repertoires were generated with immunoSEQ multiplex PCR, while TCRdb's copy carries only in-frame clones and drops some. The sample includes 150,000 to 200,000 clones, approximately 85% of them seen just once. V was clipped by 2 bases and J by 0 bases; unmatched bases: 8. Looked up from germline, CDR1 is SQVTM and CDR2 is ANQGSEA. The CDR3 is 17 amino acids. The chain joins TRBV29-1 to TRBJ2-1; 9 positions match TRBD2. The sequenced sample was peripheral blood. The sequence derives from a woman older than 75 with acute or convalescent COVID-19. The CDR3 region has the DNA TGCAGCGTTGAAAGGCAAGCTAGCGGGGTCTCCTACAATGAGCAGTTCTTC. Translation: CSVERQASGVSYNEQFF.